Below are 11 T cell receptor beta chains sequenced from a single sample in a study of identical twins. TCRdb itself ran the 5' RACE reads through MiXCR, one entry per CDR3 protein. The sample includes 450,000 or so distinct CDR3 sequences, approximately 15% seen only once; the top ten take about 0.97%. The same data also contributed to another study, on yellow fever vaccine responses in identical twins.

The sample consisted of CD4+ T cells sorted from blood. These receptors all come from a woman under 30 in good health.

This chain joins TRBV15 and TRBJ2-7, with 10 bases aligning to TRBD2. The CDR3 runs 15 residues. After removal of 0 bases from V and 4 bases from J, the junction contained 3 bases not matched to a gene. Germline V gene lookup returns CDR1 LNHNV and CDR2 YYDKDF (reference sequence). The CDR3 loop reads CATSRDTSGTYEQYF. CDR3 nucleotides: TGTGCCACCAGCAGAGACACTAGCGGGACGTACGAGCAGTACTTC.

The V gene is TRBV5-5, the J gene TRBJ2-7, with 11 bases aligning to TRBD2. Germline trimming cut 3 bases from V and 3 bases from J; bases unmatched to any gene: 5. The length of the CDR3 is 15 residues. Germline V gives CDR1 SGHKS, CDR2 YYEKEE (reference sequence). This CDR3 is CASSSPGTSGYEQYF. The CDR3 DNA sequence: TGTGCCAGCAGCTCCCCCGGGACTAGCGGCTACGAGCAGTACTTC.

This chain connects TRBV12-3 or TRBV12-4 to TRBJ2-1; 11 bases agree with TRBD1. The CDR3 contains 15 residues. V lost 6 bases to trimming and J lost 9 bases; unmatched junction nucleotides: 10. CDR3 sequence (DNA): TGTGCCAGCAGACCGGGACAGGGGGTTTTCTTTGAGCAGTTCTTC. Protein: CASRPGQGVFFEQFF.

V is TRBV7-2 and J is TRBJ2-7, with D possibly matching TRBD1 (6 bases). V lost 5 bases to trimming and J lost 9 bases, with 11 bases between them. The CDR3 has 11 residues. Germline V gives CDR1 SGHTA, CDR2 FQGNSA. The CDR3 region has the DNA TGTGCCAGCAGCCGGGACACGCCGCAGTACTTC. It codes for CASSRDTPQYF. The full variable domain, with the rest looked up from reference TRBV7-2 and TRBJ2-7, is GAGVSQSPSNKVTEKGKDVELRCDPISGHTALYWYRQSLGQGLEFLIYFQGNSAPDKSGLPSDRFSAERTGGSVSTLTIQRTQQEDSAVYLCASSRDTPQYFGPGTRLTVT.

CDR3 in DNA: TGTGCCAGCAGCCAAGTTTGGGGACAGGGCGACACCGGGGAGCTGTTTTTT. Translation gives CASSQVWGQGDTGELFF. This chain joins TRBV14 and TRBJ2-2; 9 positions agree with TRBD1. This CDR3 spans 17 amino acids. Trimming at V came to 1 base and at J to 3 bases, leaving 6 bases not matched to a gene. CDR1 and CDR2 from the germline V gene are SGHDN and FVKESK. Using reference TRBV14 and TRBJ2-2 for the parts outside the CDR3, the full variable domain is EAGVTQFPSHSVIEKGQTVTLRCDPISGHDNLYWYRRVMGKEIKFLLHFVKESKQDESGMPNNRFLAERTGGTYSTLKVQPAELEDSGVYFCASSQVWGQGDTGELFFGEGSRLTVL.

The rearrangement links TRBV18 to TRBJ1-1, with D unresolved. Germline CDR1 reads KGHSH; CDR2 reads LQKENI. V was trimmed by 2 bases and J by 4 bases, leaving 11 bases between them. The CDR3 is 14 residues long. The CDR3 DNA reads as TGTGCCAGCTCACCAAGCAGCAGGCTCACTGAAGCTTTCTTT. It is translated as CASSPSSRLTEAFF.

This clonotype was seen a few times. The chain recombines TRBV5-6 with TRBJ2-2, with D possibly TRBD2 on 5 matching bases. Germline values: CDR1 SGHDT, CDR2 YYEEEE. The ends were cut back, 0 bases at V and 7 bases at J, with 13 bases in the middle. This CDR3 is 15 amino acids long. The CDR3 reads CASSLVLLRDGELFF. The CDR3 DNA follows: TGTGCCAGCAGCTTGGTTCTCTTACGGGACGGGGAGCTGTTTTTT.

This clonotype was recorded a few times. The genes are TRBV4-3 and TRBJ2-1, with TRBD2 matching over 7 bases. After removal of 0 bases from V and 3 bases from J, the junction contained 5 bases not matched to a gene. The CDR3 extends over 16 amino acids. CDR1 LGHNA and CDR2 YSLEER come from the germline V gene. The CDR3 is CASSQEISGYYNEQFF. CDR3 DNA: TGCGCCAGCAGCCAAGAAATTAGCGGGTACTACAATGAGCAGTTCTTC.

The chain carries TRBV29-1 and TRBJ2-7; the match to TRBD1 covers 7 bases. Germline CDR1 SQVTM, CDR2 ANQGSEA. The trim removed 5 bases at V and 6 bases at J, leaving 10 bases unmatched. The CDR3 spans 13 residues. DNA for the CDR3: TGCAGCGTTCTTACAGGGGTCCCCGCCGAGCAGTACTTC. Amino acids: CSVLTGVPAEQYF.

This clonotype was detected a few times. The rearrangement uses TRBV11-2 and TRBJ2-7; D perhaps matches TRBD1 (6 bases). This CDR3 has 16 residues. Germline V gene lookup returns CDR1 SGHAT and CDR2 FQNNGV. Trimming removed 6 bases at V and 2 bases at J, with 20 bases between. The CDR3 here is CASSLRGIGVPYEQYF. The CDR3 DNA follows: TGTGCCAGCAGTTTAAGGGGGATTGGGGTCCCCTACGAGCAGTACTTC.

This clonotype was observed a handful of times. This chain joins TRBV7-8 and TRBJ2-1; possible D gene TRBD1, 6 bases. The length of the CDR3 is 14 residues. Germline CDR1 reads SGHVS; CDR2 reads FQNEAQ. V was clipped by 1 base and J by 9 bases, with 13 bases between them. The CDR3: CASSLVPGVGEQFF. CDR3 nucleotides: TGTGCCAGCAGCTTAGTCCCAGGGGTGGGTGAGCAGTTCTTC.